The rows below give T cell receptor beta chains drawn from one sample of a study of blood T cell repertoires in COVID-19. Data came from immunoSEQ multiplex PCR; TCRdb stores just in-frame clones and leaves some out. The data contain approximately 270,000 clones, 80% to 95% of them singletons. Sequences were obtained from PBMCs or T cells enriched from blood (not recorded which). All receptors come from a man aged 35-49 years who had been exposed to COVID-19. CDR3s include the opening cysteine and the closing phenylalanine or tryptophan. The D gene is left open where the match is weak. A clone size is listed for some rows: how often the clone was seen (once, few, many), or a class if it is expanded.

TRBD1	TRBV9	.	13	TRBJ1-2	CASLGTGSYGYTF	TGTGCCAGCCTCGGGACAGGCTCCTATGGCTACACCTTC
TRBD2	TRBV3-1/TRBV3-2	.	14	TRBJ2-1	CASSQEGAAGGQFF	TGTGCCAGCAGCCAAGAGGGGGCAGCGGGAGGACAGTTCTTC
TRBD2	TRBV5-4	.	15	TRBJ2-7	CASSLVGGSSYEQYF	TGTGCCAGCAGCTTGGTGGGGGGGAGCTCCTACGAGCAGTACTTC
.	TRBV5-1	few	16	TRBJ1-1	CASSLALSYLNTEAFF	TGCGCCAGCAGCTTGGCCCTATCGTACCTGAACACTGAAGCTTTCTTT
.	TRBV19	.	12	TRBJ1-1	CASRGAEGSAFF	TGTGCCAGTAGGGGAGCAGAGGGTTCCGCTTTCTTT
.	TRBV28	.	15	TRBJ2-7	CASSSPSRYPYEQYF	TGTGCCAGCAGTTCCCCGTCGAGGTACCCCTACGAGCAGTACTTC
.	TRBV15	.	17	TRBJ1-6	CATSRFGGSRNNSPLHF	TGTGCCACCAGCAGATTTGGCGGATCAAGAAATAATTCACCCCTCCACTTT
.	TRBV28	.	14	TRBJ1-1	CASIPPGDTTEAFF	TGTGCCAGCATCCCCCCGGGGGATACCACTGAAGCTTTCTTT
TRBD1	TRBV2	.	15	TRBJ2-5	CASRAGQEPPVTQYF	TGTGCCAGCAGAGCAGGACAGGAGCCACCAGTGACCCAGTACTTC
TRBD2	TRBV30	few	13	TRBJ2-7	CAWRVAGSPEQYF	TGTGCCTGGAGAGTAGCGGGATCTCCCGAGCAGTACTTC
.	TRBV28	few	14	TRBJ1-3	CASRRGSSGNTIYF	TGTGCCAGCAGGCGGGGCAGCTCTGGAAACACCATATATTTT
.	TRBV5-1	.	16	TRBJ2-5	CASSLEETLPQETQYF	TGCGCCAGCAGCTTGGAGGAGACGCTGCCCCAAGAGACCCAGTACTTC
.	TRBV9	.	14	TRBJ1-6	CASSASDGGTPLHF	TGTGCCAGCAGCGCTTCGGACGGAGGGACTCCCCTCCACTTT
.	TRBV19	.	14	TRBJ2-1	CATQLGRANNEQFF	TGTGCCACCCAACTCGGGCGGGCGAACAATGAGCAGTTCTTC
.	TRBV3-1/TRBV3-2	.	13	TRBJ2-2	CASSQSVTGELFF	TGTGCCAGCAGCCAATCAGTCACCGGGGAGCTGTTTTTT
.	TRBV7-2	.	14	TRBJ1-1	CASSQRLQNTEAFF	TGTGCCAGCAGCCAGCGACTGCAAAACACTGAAGCTTTCTTT
TRBD1	TRBV28	.	15	TRBJ1-2	CASSGTGQGHYGYTF	TGTGCCAGCAGTGGTACAGGACAGGGACACTATGGCTACACCTTC
.	TRBV3-1/TRBV3-2	.	19	TRBJ2-1	CASSQSGTFRAVQAGEQFF	TGTGCCAGCAGCCAATCCGGGACCTTTAGAGCGGTACAAGCGGGTGAGCAGTTCTTC
.	TRBV3-1/TRBV3-2	.	16	TRBJ1-2	CASSQDRNRVDYGYTF	TGTGCCAGCAGCCAAGACCGGAACAGGGTAGACTATGGCTACACCTTC
TRBD2	TRBV3-1/TRBV3-2	.	17	TRBJ2-3	CASSPIPTSAYTDTQYF	TGTGCCAGCAGCCCGATCCCGACTAGCGCCTACACAGATACGCAGTATTTT
.	TRBV12-3/TRBV12-4	.	11	TRBJ1-6	CASSLEGPLHF	TGTGCCAGCAGTTTAGAGGGGCCCCTCCACTTT
.	TRBV19	.	14	TRBJ2-3	CASSIKPSTDTQYF	TGTGCCAGTAGTATCAAGCCAAGCACAGATACGCAGTATTTT
.	TRBV19	.	13	TRBJ1-3	CASAVGSGNTIYF	TGTGCCAGTGCGGTGGGCTCTGGAAACACCATATATTTT
.	TRBV4-2	.	15	TRBJ2-3	CASSPSAGGTDTQYF	TGTGCCAGCAGCCCTAGCGCGGGTGGTACAGATACGCAGTATTTT
.	TRBV28	.	15	TRBJ2-3	CASSPGGSYTDTQYF	TGTGCCAGCAGCCCAGGGGGGTCTTACACAGATACGCAGTATTTT
TRBD2	TRBV19	.	14	TRBJ2-7	CASSIATGGYEQYF	TGTGCCAGTAGTATAGCCACGGGGGGGTACGAGCAGTACTTC
TRBD1	TRBV7-9	once	13	TRBJ2-7	CASSLEGQREQYF	TGTGCCAGCAGCTTAGAGGGACAGCGCGAGCAGTACTTC
.	TRBV24-1	.	17	TRBJ2-3	CATSDLSQGGVTDTQYF	TGTGCCACCAGTGATTTAAGTCAGGGCGGGGTCACGGATACGCAGTATTTT
TRBD2	TRBV19	.	14	TRBJ2-1	CASRRLAEYNEQFF	TGTGCCAGTAGGCGACTAGCGGAATACAATGAGCAGTTCTTC
TRBD2	TRBV28	.	16	TRBJ2-7	CASSLGLAETNYEQYF	TGTGCCAGCAGTTTGGGGCTAGCGGAGACTAACTACGAGCAGTACTTC
.	TRBV28	.	12	TRBJ1-2	CASSLRRGGYTF	TGTGCCAGCAGTTTAAGAAGAGGTGGCTACACCTTC
TRBD2	TRBV9	.	19	TRBJ2-3	CASSPRTGTSGASTDTQYF	TGTGCCAGCAGCCCCCGCACCGGGACTAGCGGGGCTAGCACAGATACGCAGTATTTT
.	TRBV7-3	.	14	TRBJ2-1	CASSPGVAGLKQFF	TGTGCCAGCAGCCCCGGGGTCGCGGGGTTAAAGCAGTTCTTC
.	TRBV6-1	.	21	TRBJ1-1	CASSEVETIIPLHGMNTEAFF	TGTGCCAGCAGTGAAGTGGAGACCATAATTCCCCTCCATGGTATGAACACTGAAGCTTTCTTT